This entry describes one TCR beta chain. The data were taken from a study of blood T cell repertoires in COVID-19. The overall study: Sites in the United States, Italy and Spain provided acute and convalescent COVID-19 samples. Sources were T cells, B-cell-depleted T cells, or PBMCs; the material itself was cDNA or gDNA.

The CDR3 totals 16 residues. CDR1 is SQVTM, CDR2 ANQGSEA, per germline. V shed 6 bases, J shed 6 bases, and the junction held 14 bases outside the gene matches. Authors' methods: Amplifying reference gene primers gave estimates of nucleated cell counts. TCRdb's table, derived via immunoSEQ multiplex PCR, lists solely in-frame clones and lacks some. For V, J and clone size, that table is used; D and trimming come from the DNA. The sample has approximately 54,000 clones; more than 85% are singletons. The chain has TRBV29-1 and TRBJ2-1; TRBD2 aligns across 10 bases. The sequence derives from a man in his forties or fifties with acute or convalescent COVID-19. The source material was peripheral blood. CDR3: CSVAAPSSGSFNEQFF. CDR3 nucleotides: TGCAGCGTCGCCGCTCCCTCTAGCGGGAGTTTCAATGAGCAGTTCTTC.